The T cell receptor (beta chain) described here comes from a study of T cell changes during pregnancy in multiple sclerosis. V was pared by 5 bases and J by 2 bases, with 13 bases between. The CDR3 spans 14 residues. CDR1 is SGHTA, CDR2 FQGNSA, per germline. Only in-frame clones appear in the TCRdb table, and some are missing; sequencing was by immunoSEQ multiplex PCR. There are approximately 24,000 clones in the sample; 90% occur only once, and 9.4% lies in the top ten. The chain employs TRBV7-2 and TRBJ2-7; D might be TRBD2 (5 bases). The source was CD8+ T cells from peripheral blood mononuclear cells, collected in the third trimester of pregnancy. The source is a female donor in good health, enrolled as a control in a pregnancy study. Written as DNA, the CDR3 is TGTGCCAGCAGCGCCCGACCGAGGGCCTACGAGCAGTACTTC. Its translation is CASSARPRAYEQYF.